This TCR beta chain was captured by sequencing in a study of T cells in Graves' hyperthyroidism and ophthalmopathy. Study-level results: Clonotypes that were expanded in thyroid above 0.001 mostly appeared in blood too.

This clonotype was observed many times. Its antigen is unknown. Pregnant or lactating patients were excluded, as were those with uncontrolled infection or other autoimmune disease. PBMCs came from about 10 ml fresh peripheral blood. RNA transcripts provided the source from which TCR beta CDR3 regions were amplified. HTBI primers were employed in a first-round RT-PCR of the TCR CDR3. TCRdb independently ran MiXCR on the multiplex PCR reads; one entry per CDR3 protein. The sample shows roughly 420,000 distinct CDR3 sequences, about 13% of them seen only once. V was cut by 1 base and J by 1 base, with 11 bases left in between. The CDR3 contains 15 residues. Germline CDR1 MDHEN, CDR2 SYDVKM.

The rearrangement joins TRBV28 to TRBJ2-7, with a tentative D call TRBD2 (5 bases). The material sequenced was blood. This TCR was recovered from a woman aged 18-29 years with Graves' hyperthyroidism. In DNA form, the CDR3 reads TGTGCCAGCAGTTTATCAGGAGGAGGTTCCTACGAGCAGTACTTC. Protein sequence: CASSLSGGGSYEQYF.